The present entry profiles one TCR beta chain with its context. TCRdb reprocessed the PCR reads via MiXCR and lists one record per CDR3 protein. The sample has more than 85,000 distinct CDR3 sequences, roughly half seen once. CDR1 is SQVTM, CDR2 ANQGSEA, per germline. The CDR3 is 15 amino acids. V gave up 2 bases and J gave up 0 bases, with 11 bases separating them. These data come from a study of CDR3 diversity in severe acne. The source of this sequence is a male donor with acne. Sequenced input: blood. This chain joins TRBV29-1 and TRBJ2-1; D is perhaps TRBD1 or TRBD2 (5 bases each). The CDR3 coding sequence is TGCAGCGTTGAATCGGGGCGTAGCTCCTACAATGAGCAGTTCTTC. Amino acids: CSVESGRSSYNEQFF.